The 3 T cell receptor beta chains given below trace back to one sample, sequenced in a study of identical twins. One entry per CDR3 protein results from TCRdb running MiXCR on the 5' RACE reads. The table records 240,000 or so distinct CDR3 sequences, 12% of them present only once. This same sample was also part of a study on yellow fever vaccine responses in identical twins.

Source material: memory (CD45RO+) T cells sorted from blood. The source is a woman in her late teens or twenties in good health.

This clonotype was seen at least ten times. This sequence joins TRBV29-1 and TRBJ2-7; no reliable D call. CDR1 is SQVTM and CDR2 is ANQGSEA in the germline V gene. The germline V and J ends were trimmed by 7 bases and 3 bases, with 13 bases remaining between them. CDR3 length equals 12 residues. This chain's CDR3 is CSAAPTGYEQYF. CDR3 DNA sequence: TGCAGCGCCGCCCCGACTGGCTACGAGCAGTACTTC.

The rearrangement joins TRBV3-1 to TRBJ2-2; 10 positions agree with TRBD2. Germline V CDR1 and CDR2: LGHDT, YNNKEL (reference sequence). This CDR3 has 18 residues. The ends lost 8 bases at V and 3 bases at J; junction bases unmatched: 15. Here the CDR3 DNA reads TGTGCCAGCTCCCAAGATGGACTAGCGGTGAGGTACACCGGGGAGCTGTTTTTT. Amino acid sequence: CASSQDGLAVRYTGELFF.

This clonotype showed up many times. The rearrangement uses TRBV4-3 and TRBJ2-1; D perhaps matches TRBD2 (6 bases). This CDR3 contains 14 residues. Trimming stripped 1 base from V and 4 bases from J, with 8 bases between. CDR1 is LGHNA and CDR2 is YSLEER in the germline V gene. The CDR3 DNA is TGCGCCAGCAGCCAAGTGGGAGGATACAATGAGCAGTTCTTC. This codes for CASSQVGGYNEQFF.